Shown below are 17 T cell receptor beta chains from a single sample sequenced in a study of human T cells and chemical hapten exposure. Time point noted: pre-sensitization, week 0. Treatment defined: therapeutic diphenylcyclopropenone sensitization with weekly scalp DPC. TCRdb recomputed calls from the RACE reads with MiXCR, one row per CDR3 protein. This table has 150,000 to 200,000 distinct CDR3 sequences, more than 25% appearing once. The specimen comprised whole blood, sampled in connection with sensitization to the hapten diphenylcyclopropenone (DPC). The receptors stem from a woman aged 25-40 years with alopecia areata. Some clones in this sample may be carry-over from other donors' samples.

This clonotype turned up a few times. The V call is TRBV12-3 or TRBV12-4, the J call TRBJ2-1, with a possible D match to TRBD2 (5 bases). With 0 bases removed from V and 7 bases from J, the gap between germline ends came to 10 bases. The CDR3 totals 14 residues. The CDR3 loop reads CASSLALRGNEQFF. CDR3 DNA: TGTGCCAGCAGTTTAGCACTTCGGGGTAATGAGCAGTTCTTC.

This clonotype turned up a few times. The chain recombines TRBV5-1 with TRBJ1-2; D is unresolved. CDR3 length: 14 amino acids. Germline V gene lookup returns CDR1 SGHRS and CDR2 YFSETQ. The ends were cut back, 0 bases at V and 1 base at J, with 7 bases in the middle. The DNA of the CDR3 is TGCGCCAGCAGCTTGGAAGGCCGTAACTATGGCTACACCTTC. Protein sequence: CASSLEGRNYGYTF.

This clonotype was observed a few times. The V call is TRBV4-3, the J call TRBJ1-1, with D possibly matching TRBD1 (5 bases). V dropped 0 bases and J dropped 5 bases, with 10 bases sitting between them. Germline values: CDR1 LGHNA, CDR2 YSLEER. The CDR3 loop spans 14 amino acids. This chain's CDR3 is CASSQDSGGTEAFF. CDR3 nucleotides: TGCGCCAGCAGCCAAGATTCGGGGGGAACTGAAGCTTTCTTT.

The V call is TRBV29-1, the J call TRBJ2-7; 12 positions agree with TRBD2. This CDR3 is 12 amino acids long. Germline CDR1 SQVTM, CDR2 ANQGSEA. The J segment lost 12 bases and the V segment lost 4 bases, leaving 7 bases of the junction unmatched. This CDR3 is CSVGGTSGLLYF. Written as DNA, the CDR3 is TGCAGCGTTGGGGGGACTAGCGGGCTCCTGTACTTC.

This clonotype was detected only a few times. The V call is TRBV9, the J call TRBJ1-2; D call uncertain. Germline V lookup: CDR1 SGDLS, CDR2 YYNGEE. This CDR3 spans 16 amino acids. Trimming took off 4 bases at V and 5 bases at J, with 21 bases between the two ends. The DNA of the CDR3 is TGTGCCAGCAGCTCCGATGCGGGCAACCTGGGGTATGGCTACACCTTC. Its protein is CASSSDAGNLGYGYTF.

The chain has TRBV5-1 and TRBJ1-1; 7 nucleotides agree with TRBD1. This CDR3 has 15 residues. With V trimmed by 4 bases and J by 1 base, 7 bases remained unmatched. CDR1 and CDR2 (germline): SGHRS, YFSETQ. CDR3 sequence (DNA): TGCGCCAGCAGCCGACAGGGTCGGGGGAACACTGAAGCTTTCTTT. This gives the protein CASSRQGRGNTEAFF. Looking up the rest from reference TRBV5-1 and TRBJ1-1 gives the full variable domain: KAGVTQTPRYLIKTRGQQVTLSCSPISGHRSVSWYQQTPGQGLQFLFEYFSETQRNKGNFPGRFSGRQFSNSRSEMNVSTLELGDSALYLCASSRQGRGNTEAFFGQGTRLTVV.

The CDR3 is CASSYLDLSSYEQYF. The DNA of the CDR3 is TGTGCCAGCAGTTACTTGGACCTTAGCTCCTACGAGCAGTACTTC. The chain has TRBV6-6 and TRBJ2-7; no clear D gene. The CDR3 has 15 amino acids. Trimming removed 1 base at V and 0 bases at J, with 10 bases between. CDR1 is MNHNY and CDR2 is SVGAGI in the germline V gene (reference sequence).

The J gene is TRBJ2-7, the V gene TRBV6-5; 12 bases fit TRBD2. Per germline, CDR1 MNHEY and CDR2 SVGAGI. The CDR3 spans 15 residues. V dropped 5 bases and J dropped 3; count of bases not matched to a gene: 5. The DNA for the CDR3 is TGTGCCAGCAGTCCGAGGACTAGCGGGATCTACGAGCAGTACTTC. Protein: CASSPRTSGIYEQYF.

In DNA form, the CDR3 reads TGTGCCAGCAGTTGGAGGGGGCCGAACACTGAAGCTTTCTTT. Its protein product is CASSWRGPNTEAFF. The rearrangement uses TRBV12-3 or TRBV12-4 and TRBJ1-1, with 7 positions matching TRBD1. The CDR3 covers 14 residues. V trimming: 4 bases; J trimming: 1 base; junction bases outside the gene matches: 3.

The chain links TRBV7-8 to TRBJ2-7, with D possibly TRBD1 on 6 matching bases. Trimming shortened V by 5 bases and J by 2 bases, and 13 bases separated the two germline ends. The CDR3 runs to 14 residues. The germline V gene encodes CDR1 SGHVS and CDR2 FQNEAQ. The CDR3 region has the DNA TGTGCCAGCAGCCACAGGGACCTGGCCTACGAGCAGTACTTC. Translation gives CASSHRDLAYEQYF.

V is TRBV11-2 and J is TRBJ1-1; tentatively, D is TRBD1 (6 bases). V lost 4 bases, J lost 8 bases, and 14 bases lay in between. This CDR3 spans 13 amino acids. Germline CDR1 SGHAT, CDR2 FQNNGV. The CDR3 protein is CASSSYTGGEAFF. CDR3 DNA sequence: TGTGCCAGCAGCTCGTACACCGGGGGCGAAGCTTTCTTT.

V and J are TRBV4-3 and TRBJ1-5; tentative D call: TRBD1 (6 bases). CDR1 LGHNA and CDR2 YSLEER come from the germline V gene. This CDR3 region has 17 residues. Deletions cut 1 base from V and 4 bases from J, with 17 bases between. The CDR3 reads CASSQGSPGGLNQPQHF. As DNA, the CDR3 is TGCGCCAGCAGCCAAGGATCACCCGGGGGGCTGAATCAGCCCCAGCATTTT.

This clonotype was detected only a few times. The chain recombines TRBV7-9 with TRBJ2-7, with TRBD1 matching 8 bases. V shed 1 base and J 5 bases; nucleotides not matched to a gene: 10. Germline V gene data show CDR1 as SEHNR and CDR2 as FQNEAQ (reference sequence). The CDR3 is 16 residues long. CDR3 bases: TGTGCCAGCAGCTTAGATTCCACAGGGGGTCTCCACGAGCAGTACTTC. Its protein is CASSLDSTGGLHEQYF.

The V gene is TRBV5-1, the J gene TRBJ2-1; D not certain. This CDR3 has 13 residues. Trimming pared 2 bases from V and 5 bases from J, leaving 8 bases between. CDR1 is SGHRS and CDR2 is YFSETQ in the germline V gene. CDR3 region: CASSFPGDNEQFF. CDR3 in DNA: TGCGCCAGCAGCTTTCCGGGCGACAATGAGCAGTTCTTC. Looking up the rest from reference TRBV5-1 and TRBJ2-1 gives the full variable domain: KAGVTQTPRYLIKTRGQQVTLSCSPISGHRSVSWYQQTPGQGLQFLFEYFSETQRNKGNFPGRFSGRQFSNSRSEMNVSTLELGDSALYLCASSFPGDNEQFFGPGTRLTVL.

The CDR3 sequence is CASMGTNHYGYTF. DNA of the CDR3: TGTGCCAGCATGGGGACAAACCACTATGGCTACACCTTC. This chain connects TRBV27 to TRBJ1-2, with D maybe TRBD1 (6 bases). Germline CDR1 and CDR2: MNHEY and SMNVEV (reference sequence). The CDR3 length is 13 residues. The V end was cut by 7 bases, the J end by 3 bases, with 12 bases between.

This chain uses TRBV20-1 with TRBJ2-1; D might be TRBD2 (6 bases). CDR1 is DFQATT, CDR2 SNEGSKA, per germline (reference sequence). The CDR3 has 14 amino acids. V shed 3 bases and J shed 3 bases, with 12 bases lying between them. CDR3 sequence: CSASRSGYYNEQFF. The CDR3 DNA reads as TGCAGTGCTAGTCGTAGCGGTTACTACAATGAGCAGTTCTTC.

This clonotype was detected only a few times. The chain employs TRBV29-1 and TRBJ1-1; D call uncertain. The CDR3 spans 14 residues. Germline V CDR1 and CDR2: SQVTM, ANQGSEA. The V end was cut by 1 base, the J end by 5 bases, with 14 bases between. The CDR3 sequence: CSVEVKGVSTEAFF. The CDR3 DNA reads TGCAGCGTTGAAGTTAAGGGTGTCAGTACTGAAGCTTTCTTT.